This TCR beta chain stems from a study of metastatic and nonmetastatic thyroid tumors. Looking at the study overall: Thyroid patients, malignant and benign, had repertoires compared across blood and tumor or nodule tissue.

In its sample, this clone was seen many times. No treatment of any kind had been given to any patient before thyroid surgery. In germline, CDR1 is SGDLS, CDR2 YYNGEE. The V and J ends lost 3 bases and 2 bases, in that order; junction bases with no gene match: 3. The CDR3 covers 15 residues. TCRdb re-called the PCR reads through MiXCR. The sample shows fewer than 35,000 clones, more than 25% of them seen only once. Sequencing was carried out using blood. The clonotype originates from a female donor with papillary thyroid cancer or a benign thyroid nodule (not recorded which). Some clones in this sample may be carry-over from other donors' samples. This chain uses TRBV9 with TRBJ2-2, with TRBD1 matching over 8 bases. The CDR3 coding sequence is TGTGCCAGCAGCGCCAGGGGGCCTAACACCGGGGAGCTGTTTTTT. Translation: CASSARGPNTGELFF.